This is a list of T cell receptor beta chains from one sample in a study of vaccination effects on CD4 cells after COVID-19. Libraries were prepared by immunoSEQ multiplex PCR; TCRdb keeps only in-frame clonotypes and omits some of them. The sample holds about 46,000 clones; about 70% are singletons and the top ten take 5% to 5.5%. Antigens for these TCRs are unknown. Material: CD4+ T cells from PBMCs cultured without peptide, obtained after COVID-19 vaccination. The source of these receptors is a human donor who had a prior SARS-CoV-2 infection. The CDR3 runs from the conserved cysteine through the conserved F or W. Each record gives: J gene, V gene, clone size, D gene, CDR3 length, CDR3 protein, CDR3 DNA. A D gene is named only where the DNA matches it firmly. Clone size is stated in some rows and not others, as once, few, many or a class when expanded.

j_call: TRBJ2-3; v_call: TRBV28; clone_size: -; d_call: TRBD2; cdr3_length: 15; cdr3_aa: CASSSGRAKADTQYF; cdr3_nt: TGTGCCAGCAGTAGCGGGAGGGCTAAAGCAGATACGCAGTATTTT
j_call: TRBJ2-1; v_call: TRBV23-1; clone_size: few; d_call: TRBD2; cdr3_length: 17; cdr3_aa: CASSQFPIAGAYNEQFF; cdr3_nt: TGCGCCAGCAGTCAATTCCCCATAGCGGGGGCTTACAATGAGCAGTTCTTC
j_call: TRBJ2-3; v_call: TRBV11-3; clone_size: few; d_call: TRBD2; cdr3_length: 14; cdr3_aa: CASCPGGPTDTQYF; cdr3_nt: TGTGCCAGCTGTCCGGGAGGGCCCACAGATACGCAGTATTTT
j_call: TRBJ1-4; v_call: TRBV7-6; clone_size: -; d_call: -; cdr3_length: 19; cdr3_aa: CASSLDPFTPPSTNEKLFF; cdr3_nt: TGTGCCAGCAGCTTAGATCCGTTTACCCCACCCTCAACTAATGAAAAACTGTTTTTT
j_call: TRBJ1-3; v_call: TRBV15; clone_size: -; d_call: -; cdr3_length: 16; cdr3_aa: CATSRAGAATGNTIYF; cdr3_nt: TGTGCCACCAGCAGAGCTGGGGCCGCGACTGGAAACACCATATATTTT
j_call: TRBJ1-1; v_call: TRBV20-1; clone_size: once; d_call: -; cdr3_length: 11; cdr3_aa: CSATSGRLAFF; cdr3_nt: TGCAGTGCTACCTCAGGGAGACTAGCTTTCTTT
j_call: TRBJ2-3; v_call: TRBV6-4; clone_size: -; d_call: TRBD2; cdr3_length: 16; cdr3_aa: CASSPELVSGGDTQYF; cdr3_nt: TGTGCCAGCAGTCCAGAGTTGGTTAGCGGGGGAGATACGCAGTATTTT
j_call: TRBJ1-5; v_call: TRBV5-6; clone_size: -; d_call: -; cdr3_length: 15; cdr3_aa: CASSFPRSSNQPQHF; cdr3_nt: TGTGCCAGCAGCTTCCCCAGGAGTAGCAATCAGCCCCAGCATTTT
j_call: TRBJ2-3; v_call: TRBV5-1; clone_size: -; d_call: TRBD2; cdr3_length: 15; cdr3_aa: CASSLEASGRDTQYF; cdr3_nt: TGCGCCAGCAGCTTGGAGGCTAGCGGGCGGGATACGCAGTATTTT
j_call: TRBJ1-3; v_call: TRBV18; clone_size: -; d_call: -; cdr3_length: 16; cdr3_aa: CASSPKVGLFGNTIYF; cdr3_nt: TGTGCCAGCTCACCAAAGGTTGGCCTGTTCGGAAACACCATATATTTT
j_call: TRBJ2-1; v_call: TRBV6-6; clone_size: -; d_call: -; cdr3_length: 13; cdr3_aa: CASSYTEYNEQFF; cdr3_nt: TGTGCCAGCAGTTACACGGAGTACAATGAGCAGTTCTTC
j_call: TRBJ2-1; v_call: TRBV2; clone_size: -; d_call: -; cdr3_length: 14; cdr3_aa: CASSEARQQDEQFF; cdr3_nt: TGTGCCAGCAGTGAAGCAAGGCAGCAGGATGAGCAGTTCTTC
j_call: TRBJ2-7; v_call: TRBV19; clone_size: few; d_call: -; cdr3_length: 13; cdr3_aa: CASSIRHSYEQYF; cdr3_nt: TGTGCCAGTAGTATAAGGCACAGCTACGAGCAGTACTTC
j_call: TRBJ2-3; v_call: TRBV6-5; clone_size: -; d_call: -; cdr3_length: 13; cdr3_aa: CASTPEGVDTQYF; cdr3_nt: TGTGCCAGCACCCCGGAGGGCGTAGATACGCAGTATTTT
j_call: TRBJ2-5; v_call: TRBV10-3; clone_size: -; d_call: TRBD2; cdr3_length: 15; cdr3_aa: CAISESGGAQETQYF; cdr3_nt: TGTGCCATCAGTGAGAGCGGGGGGGCCCAAGAGACCCAGTACTTC
j_call: TRBJ2-1; v_call: TRBV7-3; clone_size: -; d_call: -; cdr3_length: 15; cdr3_aa: CASSLLGGVYNEQFF; cdr3_nt: TGTGCCAGCAGCTTACTGGGCGGGGTATACAATGAGCAGTTCTTC
j_call: TRBJ1-5; v_call: TRBV18; clone_size: -; d_call: -; cdr3_length: 15; cdr3_aa: CASSPYGQGPQPQHF; cdr3_nt: TGTGCCAGCTCACCATACGGGCAGGGGCCTCAGCCCCAGCATTTT
j_call: TRBJ2-7; v_call: TRBV7-2; clone_size: -; d_call: TRBD2; cdr3_length: 15; cdr3_aa: CASSLLASGDYEQYF; cdr3_nt: TGTGCCAGCAGCTTATTGGCTAGCGGAGACTACGAGCAGTACTTC
j_call: TRBJ2-7; v_call: TRBV5-1; clone_size: -; d_call: -; cdr3_length: 15; cdr3_aa: CASSPNPGLSYEQYF; cdr3_nt: TGCGCCAGCAGCCCAAACCCGGGACTCTCCTACGAGCAGTACTTC
j_call: TRBJ2-2; v_call: TRBV5-1; clone_size: -; d_call: -; cdr3_length: 15; cdr3_aa: CASSFLSGSAGELFF; cdr3_nt: TGCGCCAGCAGCTTTTTGTCAGGATCCGCCGGGGAGCTGTTTTTT
j_call: TRBJ1-1; v_call: TRBV19; clone_size: -; d_call: -; cdr3_length: 17; cdr3_aa: CASSHPDRLVMNTEAFF; cdr3_nt: TGTGCCAGTAGCCATCCCGACAGGCTTGTAATGAACACTGAAGCTTTCTTT
j_call: TRBJ2-7; v_call: TRBV6-1; clone_size: -; d_call: -; cdr3_length: 13; cdr3_aa: CASSETGRYEQYF; cdr3_nt: TGTGCCAGCAGTGAAACAGGACGATACGAGCAGTACTTC
j_call: TRBJ2-3; v_call: TRBV4-3; clone_size: -; d_call: TRBD1; cdr3_length: 16; cdr3_aa: CASSRGQGISTDTQYF; cdr3_nt: TGCGCCAGCAGCCGAGGACAGGGTATATCGACAGATACGCAGTATTTT
j_call: TRBJ1-1; v_call: TRBV7-9; clone_size: -; d_call: TRBD1; cdr3_length: 15; cdr3_aa: CASSFSDRENTEAFF; cdr3_nt: TGTGCCAGCAGCTTCTCCGACAGGGAGAACACTGAAGCTTTCTTT
j_call: TRBJ2-4; v_call: TRBV18; clone_size: -; d_call: -; cdr3_length: 13; cdr3_aa: CASSTLAKNIQYF; cdr3_nt: TGTGCCAGCTCCACCTTAGCCAAAAACATTCAGTACTTC
j_call: TRBJ2-2; v_call: TRBV5-1; clone_size: few; d_call: TRBD2; cdr3_length: 16; cdr3_aa: CASSFAAGGNTGELFF; cdr3_nt: TGCGCCAGCAGCTTCGCAGCGGGGGGGAACACCGGGGAGCTGTTTTTT
j_call: TRBJ2-3; v_call: TRBV7-8; clone_size: -; d_call: TRBD1; cdr3_length: 13; cdr3_aa: CASSPDRAGTQYF; cdr3_nt: TGTGCCAGCAGCCCGGACAGGGCAGGTACGCAGTATTTT
j_call: TRBJ1-2; v_call: TRBV2; clone_size: -; d_call: TRBD1; cdr3_length: 16; cdr3_aa: CASSEGLTGVGYGYTF; cdr3_nt: TGTGCCAGCAGTGAGGGATTAACAGGGGTGGGTTATGGCTACACCTTC
j_call: TRBJ2-7; v_call: TRBV7-9; clone_size: -; d_call: -; cdr3_length: 14; cdr3_aa: CASSLGRESYEQYF; cdr3_nt: TGTGCCAGCAGCTTAGGCAGGGAGTCCTACGAGCAGTACTTC
j_call: TRBJ2-7; v_call: TRBV7-2; clone_size: few; d_call: TRBD1; cdr3_length: 14; cdr3_aa: CASSLVTRQGSPNF; cdr3_nt: TGTGCCAGCAGCTTAGTAACGAGACAGGGGTCTCCTAACTTC
j_call: TRBJ2-1; v_call: TRBV6-5; clone_size: -; d_call: -; cdr3_length: 12; cdr3_aa: CASSKQGFEQFF; cdr3_nt: TGTGCCAGCAGTAAACAGGGATTCGAGCAGTTCTTC
j_call: TRBJ1-3; v_call: TRBV30; clone_size: -; d_call: -; cdr3_length: 11; cdr3_aa: CAWGRGNTIYF; cdr3_nt: TGTGCCTGGGGGAGGGGAAACACCATATATTTT
j_call: TRBJ2-7; v_call: TRBV7-3; clone_size: -; d_call: -; cdr3_length: 13; cdr3_aa: CASSLGVAYEQYF; cdr3_nt: TGTGCCAGCAGCTTAGGGGTCGCCTACGAGCAGTACTTC
j_call: TRBJ1-4; v_call: TRBV3-1/TRBV3-2; clone_size: -; d_call: TRBD1; cdr3_length: 15; cdr3_aa: CASSQDGTGNEKLFF; cdr3_nt: TGTGCCAGCAGCCAAGATGGGACAGGAAATGAAAAACTGTTTTTT
j_call: TRBJ2-2; v_call: TRBV25-1; clone_size: -; d_call: TRBD2; cdr3_length: 14; cdr3_aa: CASSPRLAGGELFF; cdr3_nt: TGTGCCAGCAGTCCGCGACTAGCGGGCGGGGAGCTGTTTTTT
j_call: TRBJ2-3; v_call: TRBV10-3; clone_size: -; d_call: TRBD2; cdr3_length: 15; cdr3_aa: CAISLAGGRQDTQYF; cdr3_nt: TGTGCCATCAGTTTAGCGGGGGGGCGTCAAGATACGCAGTATTTT
j_call: TRBJ2-1; v_call: TRBV18; clone_size: -; d_call: -; cdr3_length: 15; cdr3_aa: CASSEPGWPDNEQFF; cdr3_nt: TGTGCCAGCTCGGAGCCAGGGTGGCCGGACAATGAGCAGTTCTTC
j_call: TRBJ2-3; v_call: TRBV27; clone_size: -; d_call: -; cdr3_length: 13; cdr3_aa: CASSFERADTQYF; cdr3_nt: TGTGCCAGCAGTTTTGAGAGGGCAGATACGCAGTATTTT
j_call: TRBJ2-5; v_call: TRBV7-2; clone_size: -; d_call: -; cdr3_length: 15; cdr3_aa: CASSPGLIRQETQYF; cdr3_nt: TGTGCCAGCAGCCCCGGGTTGATCAGACAAGAGACCCAGTACTTC
j_call: TRBJ2-5; v_call: TRBV18; clone_size: -; d_call: TRBD1; cdr3_length: 15; cdr3_aa: CASSHPTGAEETQYF; cdr3_nt: TGTGCCAGCTCTCATCCGACAGGGGCAGAAGAGACCCAGTACTTC
j_call: TRBJ2-1; v_call: TRBV10-3; clone_size: -; d_call: -; cdr3_length: 15; cdr3_aa: CAISDGTHSYNEQFF; cdr3_nt: TGTGCCATCAGTGACGGGACACACTCCTACAATGAGCAGTTCTTC
j_call: TRBJ1-1; v_call: TRBV30; clone_size: -; d_call: -; cdr3_length: 13; cdr3_aa: CAWRPGADTEAFF; cdr3_nt: TGTGCCTGGCGGCCGGGAGCGGACACTGAAGCTTTCTTT
j_call: TRBJ2-6; v_call: TRBV7-9; clone_size: -; d_call: TRBD1; cdr3_length: 13; cdr3_aa: CAGRGTGANVLTF; cdr3_nt: TGTGCCGGCAGGGGGACTGGGGCCAACGTCCTGACTTTC
j_call: TRBJ2-3; v_call: TRBV3-1/TRBV3-2; clone_size: -; d_call: TRBD2; cdr3_length: 15; cdr3_aa: CASSQIAGGTDTQYF; cdr3_nt: TGTGCCAGCAGCCAGATAGCGGGAGGCACAGATACGCAGTATTTT
j_call: TRBJ2-7; v_call: TRBV11-2; clone_size: -; d_call: -; cdr3_length: 14; cdr3_aa: CASSRFFGSYEQYF; cdr3_nt: TGTGCCAGCAGCCGTTTTTTTGGCTCCTACGAGCAGTACTTC
j_call: TRBJ1-1; v_call: TRBV30; clone_size: -; d_call: TRBD1; cdr3_length: 14; cdr3_aa: CAWSATGGFTEAFF; cdr3_nt: TGTGCCTGGAGTGCGACAGGGGGGTTCACTGAAGCTTTCTTT
j_call: TRBJ2-3; v_call: TRBV5-1; clone_size: -; d_call: TRBD2; cdr3_length: 15; cdr3_aa: CASSSRGADTDTQYF; cdr3_nt: TGCGCCAGCAGCTCGCGGGGGGCTGACACAGATACGCAGTATTTT
j_call: TRBJ1-3; v_call: TRBV7-8; clone_size: -; d_call: -; cdr3_length: 13; cdr3_aa: CASSRTSGNTIYF; cdr3_nt: TGTGCCAGCAGCCGCACCTCTGGAAACACCATATATTTT
j_call: TRBJ2-6; v_call: TRBV29-1; clone_size: few; d_call: TRBD1; cdr3_length: 16; cdr3_aa: CSVSGQGFSGANVLTF; cdr3_nt: TGCAGCGTTTCGGGACAGGGATTCTCTGGGGCCAACGTCCTGACTTTC
j_call: TRBJ1-1; v_call: TRBV19; clone_size: few; d_call: -; cdr3_length: 16; cdr3_aa: CASSISPAGRNTEAFF; cdr3_nt: TGTGCCAGTAGTATATCCCCCGCGGGCAGGAACACTGAAGCTTTCTTT
j_call: TRBJ2-5; v_call: TRBV29-1; clone_size: -; d_call: -; cdr3_length: 12; cdr3_aa: CSVDEGGETQYF; cdr3_nt: TGCAGCGTTGATGAGGGCGGAGAGACCCAGTACTTC
j_call: TRBJ2-7; v_call: TRBV2; clone_size: -; d_call: TRBD1; cdr3_length: 14; cdr3_aa: CASIIDRGPYEQYF; cdr3_nt: TGTGCCAGCATCATAGACAGGGGCCCCTACGAGCAGTACTTC
j_call: TRBJ1-2; v_call: TRBV6-5; clone_size: -; d_call: TRBD1; cdr3_length: 15; cdr3_aa: CASSSLGTDNYGYTF; cdr3_nt: TGTGCCAGCAGCTCCCTCGGGACAGACAACTATGGCTACACCTTC
j_call: TRBJ2-1; v_call: TRBV6-1; clone_size: -; d_call: -; cdr3_length: 15; cdr3_aa: CASSEQLSNYNEQFF; cdr3_nt: TGTGCCAGCAGTGAGCAGCTAAGCAACTACAATGAGCAGTTCTTC
j_call: TRBJ2-5; v_call: TRBV12-5; clone_size: -; d_call: -; cdr3_length: 12; cdr3_aa: CASGFRQETQYF; cdr3_nt: TGTGCTAGTGGTTTCCGCCAAGAGACCCAGTACTTC